What follows is one T cell receptor (beta chain) and its context. The PCR had 60 Vbeta and 13 Jbeta primers. Repertoires were generated with immunoSEQ multiplex PCR, while TCRdb's copy carries only in-frame clones and drops some. The sample consists of over 70,000 clones, approximately 68% of them appearing once. These data come from a study of cytomegalovirus exposure and HLA in healthy donors. The CDR3 has 15 residues. Germline V gene data show CDR1 as SGHVS and CDR2 as FQNEAQ. Trimming took 5 bases from V and 0 from J, leaving 10 bases between them. Whereas donors were nominally healthy upon sampling, unrecorded immune exposures were probable.

This clonotype originated in a woman aged 45-65 years in good health and CMV-seropositive. Sequenced sample: PBMCs. The chain uses TRBV7-8 and TRBJ1-4; D perhaps matches TRBD1 (5 bases). The CDR3 here is CASSGGVATNEKLFF. Written as DNA, the CDR3 is TGTGCCAGCAGCGGAGGGGTGGCAACTAATGAAAAACTGTTTTTT.